The 19 T cell receptor beta chains below come from one sample, sequenced in a study of cytomegalovirus exposure and HLA in healthy donors. The study ran its PCR with 60 Vbeta and 13 Jbeta primers. Here immunoSEQ multiplex PCR was the method, and the copy in TCRdb shows in-frame clones only, minus some. The sample carries approximately 150,000 clones, around 80% recorded once. Source material: PBMCs. Every receptor here comes from a man in his forties in good health and CMV-seropositive.

V gene TRBV28 combines with J gene TRBJ2-1, with 9 bases identical to TRBD1. The germline V gene encodes CDR1 MDHEN and CDR2 SYDVKM. Trimming at V came to 8 bases and at J to 16 bases, leaving 12 bases not matched to a gene. This CDR3 comprises 12 residues. The CDR3 nucleotides read TGTGCCAGCGCCTCAAGGGGACAGGGAAACTTCTTC. Translation: CASASRGQGNFF.

The genes are TRBV6-1 and TRBJ1-2; maybe TRBD1 (6 bases). Trimming cost V 7 bases and J 6 bases, with 18 bases left between them. CDR1 and CDR2 (germline): MNHNS, SASEGT. The CDR3 has 14 residues. The CDR3 DNA is TGTGCCAGCAAGCCCGGGTCAGGGGATGATGGCTACACCTTC. It specifies CASKPGSGDDGYTF.

The V and J genes are TRBV11-2 and TRBJ1-5; D is possibly TRBD1 (5 bases). CDR3 length equals 15 residues. Germline CDR1 reads SGHAT; CDR2 reads FQNNGV. Trimming cost V 3 bases and J 4 bases, with 13 bases left between them. The CDR3: CASSLSVAGNQPQHF. The CDR3 bases are TGTGCCAGCAGCTTGTCGGTGGCAGGGAATCAGCCCCAGCATTTT.

This clone was recorded only once. The chain joins TRBV7-9 to TRBJ2-7, with D hard to call. This CDR3 region has 15 residues. Germline CDR1 SEHNR, CDR2 FQNEAQ (reference sequence). Trimming took 4 bases from V and 2 from J, leaving 15 bases between them. The CDR3 here is CASSSPRESTYEQYF. CDR3 sequence (DNA): TGTGCCAGCAGCTCTCCTAGAGAGAGTACCTACGAGCAGTACTTC. Full variable domain (outside the CDR3, taken from reference TRBV7-9 and TRBJ2-7): DTGVSQNPRHKITKRGQNVTFRCDPISEHNRLYWYRQTLGQGPEFLTYFQNEAQLEKSRLLSDRFSAERPKGSFSTLEIQRTEQGDSAMYLCASSSPRESTYEQYFGPGTRLTVT.

The chain is built from TRBV30 and TRBJ2-1, with a tentative D call TRBD2 (6 bases). This CDR3 region has 14 residues. V was cut by 0 bases and J by 4 bases, with 10 bases left in between. CDR1 GTSNPN and CDR2 SVGIG come from the germline V gene (reference sequence). The CDR3 loop reads CAWSVGGAYNEQFF. CDR3 DNA sequence: TGTGCCTGGAGTGTGGGGGGAGCGTACAATGAGCAGTTCTTC.

This clone was seen just once. V and J are TRBV10-3 and TRBJ1-2; tentative D call: TRBD1 (6 bases). The CDR3 spans 15 residues. V was trimmed by 6 bases and J by 7 bases, leaving 21 bases between them. Germline CDR1 reads ENHRY; CDR2 reads SYGVKD. Here the CDR3 DNA reads TGTGCCATCAGCAGACCGGGACAATCAGGTTTTGGCTACACCTTC. Its protein is CAISRPGQSGFGYTF.

The chain recombines TRBV15 with TRBJ2-3; TRBD2 is a possible D gene (5 bases). This CDR3 is built from 15 residues. The V gene's germline CDR1 is LNHNV and CDR2 YYDKDF (reference sequence). Trimming stripped 0 bases from V and 2 bases from J, with 9 bases between. CDR3 in amino acids: CATSREGRDTDTQYF. CDR3 coding DNA: TGTGCCACCAGCAGAGAGGGCCGGGACACAGATACGCAGTATTTT.

The rearrangement links TRBV4-3 to TRBJ2-7, with 8 nucleotides matching TRBD2. This CDR3 is built from 16 residues. V lost 1 base and J lost 0; bases outside the gene matches: 5. CDR1 and CDR2 (germline): LGHNA, YSLEER. The CDR3 nucleotides read TGCGCCAGCAGCCAAGCCCTTAGCGGGAACTCCTACGAGCAGTACTTC. Translation gives CASSQALSGNSYEQYF.

This clone was found a few times. V and J are TRBV6-6 and TRBJ2-7, with 9 positions matching TRBD1. CDR3 length equals 13 residues. J gave up 5 bases and V 6 bases, and 5 bases lay outside the gene matches. Germline-derived CDR1 and CDR2 are MNHNY and SVGAGI (reference sequence). The CDR3 sequence is CASRTGGSDEQYF. CDR3 coding DNA: TGTGCCAGCAGGACAGGGGGAAGCGACGAGCAGTACTTC.

The rearrangement joins TRBV5-1 to TRBJ2-7; TRBD2 agrees at 16 bases. In germline, CDR1 is SGHRS, CDR2 YFSETQ. V dropped 4 bases and J dropped 2; count of bases not matched to a gene: 9. The CDR3 extends over 18 amino acids. This CDR3 reads CASSLGLAGGPAPYEQYF. For the CDR3, the DNA is TGCGCCAGCAGCCTGGGACTAGCGGGAGGGCCTGCCCCCTACGAGCAGTACTTC.

The J gene is TRBJ2-7, the V gene TRBV6-5; the match to TRBD1 covers 7 bases. V trimming: 6 bases; J trimming: 6 bases; junction bases outside the gene matches: 8. Germline lookup yields CDR1 MNHEY and CDR2 SVGAGI. The CDR3 totals 13 residues. The CDR3, as DNA: TGTGCCAGCAGACAACAGGGGATTGGCGAGCAGTACTTC. Protein product: CASRQQGIGEQYF.

The chain is built from TRBV6-6 and TRBJ1-2; 8 bases agree with TRBD1. Trimming cost V 2 bases and J 4 bases; bases outside gene matches: 9. The CDR3 length is 16 residues. Germline CDR1 and CDR2: MNHNY and SVGAGI (reference sequence). The CDR3 bases are TGTGCCAGCAGTTACGGGGATATTACAGGGGGCTATGGCTACACCTTC. Protein sequence: CASSYGDITGGYGYTF.

V gene TRBV7-8 combines with J gene TRBJ1-1; no firm D call. The germline V and J ends were trimmed by 0 bases and 4 bases, with 12 bases remaining between them. This CDR3 has 15 amino acids. Germline V gene data show CDR1 as SGHVS and CDR2 as FQNEAQ. CDR3 protein: CASSLARSTGTEAFF. The CDR3 region has the DNA TGTGCCAGCAGCTTAGCAAGGAGTACGGGCACTGAAGCTTTCTTT.

The chain carries TRBV9 and TRBJ2-1; tentative D call: TRBD2 (6 bases). V was clipped by 3 bases and J by 4 bases, with 11 bases between them. The CDR3 length is 14 residues. Germline V gives CDR1 SGDLS, CDR2 YYNGEE. CDR3 bases: TGTGCCAGCAGCGCTCCGGGACTGTACAATGAGCAGTTCTTC. It is translated as CASSAPGLYNEQFF.

The J gene is TRBJ2-5, the V gene TRBV6-1; 10 bases align to TRBD2. Germline CDR1 is MNHNS and CDR2 is SASEGT. The ends lost 7 bases at V and 3 bases at J; junction bases unmatched: 8. The CDR3 length is 15 residues. In DNA, the CDR3 is TGTGCCAGCATCAGACTAGCGGGTCGAGAAGAGACCCAGTACTTC. Residues: CASIRLAGREETQYF.

This clone was found a few times. The chain uses TRBV19 and TRBJ1-2, with a weak D call TRBD1 (6 bases). V was trimmed by 5 bases and J by 5 bases, leaving 21 bases between them. CDR1 and CDR2 (germline): LNHDA, SQIVND (reference sequence). The CDR3 totals 16 residues. The CDR3 reads CASSPTGPGRFYGYTF. DNA of the CDR3: TGTGCCAGTAGTCCGACAGGCCCGGGCCGGTTTTATGGCTACACCTTC.

The chain uses TRBV5-1 and TRBJ1-4; TRBD1 matches at 7 bases. J lost 3 bases, V lost 3 bases, and 11 bases had no gene match. CDR3 size: 17 residues. Germline V CDR1 and CDR2: SGHRS, YFSETQ. CDR3 residues: CASSSGTDFAANEKLFF. CDR3 sequence (DNA): TGCGCCAGCAGCTCCGGGACAGACTTCGCTGCTAATGAAAAACTGTTTTTT.

The chain recombines TRBV7-2 with TRBJ2-3; D remains unclear. The germline V gene has CDR1 SGHTA and CDR2 FQGNSA. The CDR3 runs to 15 residues. The V end lost 6 bases, the J end lost 0 bases, and 13 bases lay between the germline ends. CDR3 nucleotide sequence: TGTGCCAGCAGGCGGCGTCTAGATAGCACAGATACGCAGTATTTT. It specifies CASRRRLDSTDTQYF.

The V call is TRBV5-4, the J call TRBJ2-7, with 13 bases matching TRBD2. Unmatched junction bases numbered 7, after V lost 5 bases and J lost 2 bases. The germline CDR1 and CDR2 sequences are SGHNT and YYREEE (reference sequence). The CDR3 length is 16 residues. CDR3 in amino acids: CASSLGTSGVPYEQYF. Here the CDR3 DNA reads TGTGCCAGCAGTCTCGGGACTAGCGGGGTACCCTACGAGCAGTACTTC.